This T cell receptor beta chain was captured by sequencing in a study of shared clonotypes between healthy human individuals. Study-level information: Per-donor plates numbered three CD4 naive, three CD4 memory, two CD8 naive and one CD8 memory. Overall study results and limits: Collection of samples was limited to blood; tissue repertoires likely differ.

Under the authors' procedure: Junction-only sequences without quality scores were provided by ImmunoSEQ, so filtering was different. Clones were read by immunoSEQ multiplex PCR, and TCRdb kept only the in-frame ones, dropping some. V and J calls and clone size are as listed in that table; D and trimming were resolved from the DNA. This sample has about 2,200,000 clones, with about 93% found just once. Concerning this clone: Its matching antigen is unknown.

Germline V lookup: CDR1 MGHDK, CDR2 SYGVNS. This CDR3 is built from 14 residues. The V end lost 0 bases, the J end lost 6 bases, and 12 bases lay between the germline ends. Only CD45RO-negative cells positively selected for CCR7 counted as naive CD8 cells, so terminally differentiated effector memory CD45RA+ cells were excluded. The sequencing sample was made of naive CD8+ T cells from PBMCs. V gene TRBV25-1 combines with J gene TRBJ2-7; D is unclear. This TCR derives from a man aged 18 to 30 in good health. Some clones in this sample may be carry-over from other donors' samples. The CDR3 loop is CASSEYQLASEQYF. The DNA of the CDR3 is TGTGCCAGCAGTGAATATCAGCTCGCCTCCGAGCAGTACTTC.